This TCR beta chain appears in the sequencing data of a study of metastatic and nonmetastatic thyroid tumors. Before thyroid surgery, none of the patients had received any treatment. This clone has ten or more counts. In the original workflow: Across clinicopathological groups, CDR3 differences served as the basis for building a distant-metastasis classifier for papillary thyroid cancer. TCRdb reprocessed the PCR reads via MiXCR. TCRdb assigned the V and J calls; the authors' analysis was not used. The repertoire holds roughly 42,000 clones, with about 20% as singletons. The CDR3 is made up of 19 amino acids. Germline V gene sequence: CDR1 KGHDR, CDR2 SFDVKD. V was shortened by 9 bases and J by 1 base, with 27 bases between the two germline ends.

The sequence came from a female donor with papillary thyroid cancer or a benign thyroid nodule (not recorded which). Some clones in this sample may be carry-over from other donors' samples. This chain joins TRBV24-1 and TRBJ1-5; a possible D gene is TRBD1 (5 bases). Sample: tumor tissue. DNA of the CDR3: TGTGCCACCCCACCCCTAGGGCCAGGGTGGGGTGGAAGCAATCAGCCCCAGCATTTT. Translating it yields CATPPLGPGWGGSNQPQHF.